The 20 T cell receptor beta chains below were found in one sample sequenced in a study of T cell responses to AZD1222 COVID-19 vaccine. The repertoire was sequenced with immunoSEQ multiplex PCR; TCRdb's copy has only in-frame clones and lacks some. The table lists around 60,000 clones, 90% to 95% of them singletons. Sequencing was performed on peripheral blood, taken 28 days after the second dose of the MenACWY control vaccine. The receptor source for this set is an adult who received the MenACWY meningococcal vaccine as a control.

The gene calls are TRBV3-1 (or the pseudogene TRBV3-2) and TRBJ1-1; D possibly corresponds to TRBD1 (5 bases). CDR3 length equals 13 residues. Deletions cut 0 bases from V and 11 bases from J, with 13 bases between. Germline V CDR1 and CDR2: LGHDT, YNNKEL (reference sequence). CDR3 protein: CASSQERPGAAFF. The CDR3 bases are TGTGCCAGCAGCCAAGAACGCCCCGGGGCGGCTTTCTTT.

The chain uses TRBV5-8 and TRBJ2-7; the D call may be TRBD1 or TRBD2 (5 bases each). Germline values: CDR1 SGHTS, CDR2 YDEGEE. This CDR3 is 14 amino acids long. Deletions cut 4 bases from V and 4 bases from J, with 15 bases between. CDR3: CASSMGPGEYEQYF. The CDR3 bases are TGTGCCAGCAGCATGGGACCAGGAGAGTACGAGCAGTACTTC.

The V gene is TRBV6-5, the J gene TRBJ1-5; D is unclear. Between the trimmed V and J ends, which lost 5 bases and 4 bases, there was a span of 9 bases. Germline values: CDR1 MNHEY, CDR2 SVGAGI. CDR3 length: 13 amino acids. CDR3 coding DNA: TGTGCCAGCAGTCGAAGTGAGAATCAGCCCCAGCATTTT. It specifies CASSRSENQPQHF.

As regards this clone: The sample contains more than one DNA sequence encoding this CDR3. The V call is TRBV6-4, the J call TRBJ1-2; D call uncertain. CDR3 length equals 12 residues. Germline values: CDR1 MRHNA, CDR2 SNTAGT. V was trimmed by 0 bases and J by 8 bases, leaving 7 bases between them. CDR3 nucleotide sequence: TGTGCCAGCAGTGACTCTGGGAGGGGCTACACCTTC. It translates to CASSDSGRGYTF.

The V gene is TRBV5-5, the J gene TRBJ1-1; TRBD1 might be the D (5 bases). CDR3 size: 13 residues. The germline V and J ends were trimmed by 0 bases and 7 bases, with 10 bases remaining between them. CDR1 and CDR2 from the germline V gene are SGHKS and YYEKEE (reference sequence). The CDR3 spells CASSLELGGEAFF. The DNA of the CDR3 is TGTGCCAGCAGCTTGGAATTGGGGGGTGAAGCTTTCTTT.

This clone came up a few times. This chain joins TRBV7-9 and TRBJ2-1; unclear D gene. The CDR3 spans 10 residues. CDR1 and CDR2 (germline): SEHNR, FQNEAQ (reference sequence). V gave up 4 bases and J gave up 7 bases, with 2 bases separating them. This CDR3 reads CASSWNEQFF. The CDR3 nucleotides are TGTGCCAGCAGCTGGAATGAGCAGTTCTTC.

This sequence joins TRBV19 and TRBJ2-7; perhaps TRBD1 as D (5 bases). CDR1 LNHDA and CDR2 SQIVND come from the germline V gene (reference sequence). The CDR3 length is 13 residues. Deletions cut 4 bases from V and 3 bases from J, with 10 bases between. The CDR3 DNA sequence: TGTGCCAGTAGTAAGACAGTGAACTACGAGCAGTACTTC. It codes for CASSKTVNYEQYF. The variable domain in full, completed from reference TRBV19 and TRBJ2-7, reads DGGITQSPKYLFRKEGQNVTLSCEQNLNHDAMYWYRQDPGQGLRLIYYSQIVNDFQKGDIAEGYSVSREKKESFPLTVTSAQKNPTAFYLCASSKTVNYEQYFGPGTRLTVT.

The chain joins TRBV11-2 to TRBJ1-5; D is unresolved. Germline CDR1 reads SGHAT; CDR2 reads FQNNGV. V was cut by 0 bases and J by 1 base, with 7 bases left in between. The CDR3 consists of 15 residues. CDR3 residues: CASSLEDGSNQPQHF. DNA for the CDR3: TGTGCCAGCAGCTTAGAGGATGGGAGCAATCAGCCCCAGCATTTT.

Only one count was recorded for this clone. This CDR3 reads CASSYSVQGTNEKLFF. CDR3 DNA: TGTGCCAGCAGTTACTCAGTACAGGGAACTAATGAAAAACTGTTTTTT. The rearrangement joins TRBV6-5 to TRBJ1-4; D is possibly TRBD1 (6 bases). Germline V gene lookup returns CDR1 MNHEY and CDR2 SVGAGI. The length of the CDR3 is 16 residues. Trimming removed 0 bases from V and 1 base from J, with 9 bases in between.

The chain is built from TRBV7-2 and TRBJ2-2; no clear D. CDR1 is SGHTA and CDR2 is FQGNSA in the germline V gene. The CDR3 consists of 13 residues. V gave up 4 bases and J gave up 6 bases, with 9 bases separating them. CDR3 sequence reads: CASSSIMPGELFF. The CDR3 coding sequence is TGTGCCAGCAGCTCGATTATGCCCGGGGAGCTGTTTTTT.

This clone came up a few times. The CDR3 bases are TGTGCCAGCAGTATCTCGGGAGGCGACTACTACGAGCAGTACTTC. Encoded protein: CASSISGGDYYEQYF. The chain couples TRBV27 to TRBJ2-7, with 7 bases matching TRBD2. The length of the CDR3 is 15 residues. The V gene's germline CDR1 is MNHEY and CDR2 SMNVEV (reference sequence). The ends lost 5 bases at V and 3 bases at J; junction bases unmatched: 10.

The chain is built from TRBV7-9 and TRBJ2-2, with D perhaps TRBD1 (6 bases). V shed 3 bases and J shed 6 bases, with 23 bases lying between them. The CDR3 spans 18 residues. Germline V gives CDR1 SEHNR, CDR2 FQNEAQ (reference sequence). In nucleotides, the CDR3 is TGTGCCAGCAGCTTCGTTGGACAGTCAACCTCCCGAGCCGGGGAGCTGTTTTTT. Its protein is CASSFVGQSTSRAGELFF.

The J gene is TRBJ2-4, the V gene TRBV3-1 (or the pseudogene TRBV3-2); TRBD2 is a possible D gene (6 bases). Between the trimmed V and J ends, which lost 6 bases and 9 bases, there was a span of 18 bases. CDR3 size: 14 residues. Germline assignment: CDR1 LGHDT and CDR2 YNNKEL (reference sequence). As DNA, the CDR3 is TGTGCCAGCAGTCCAGCCCCGGCGGGAAGCATTCAGTACTTC. It translates to CASSPAPAGSIQYF.

The rearrangement uses TRBV6-5 and TRBJ1-1; no firm D call. The germline V gene encodes CDR1 MNHEY and CDR2 SVGAGI. V was cut by 9 bases and J by 11 bases, with 22 bases left in between. The CDR3 has 13 amino acids. The chain's CDR3 is CASEHYAAGTAFF. As DNA, the CDR3 is TGTGCCAGTGAACACTACGCCGCGGGAACTGCTTTCTTT.

The chain couples TRBV5-4 to TRBJ2-2, with a possible D match to TRBD1 (6 bases). Per the germline V gene, CDR1 is SGHNT and CDR2 is YYREEE (reference sequence). Trimming removed 5 bases at V and 5 bases at J, with 10 bases between. This CDR3 is built from 13 residues. CDR3 in DNA: TGTGCCAGCAGGTTACAGGGAACCGGGGAGCTGTTTTTT. Translated, it gives CASRLQGTGELFF. The full variable domain, its missing parts supplied by reference TRBV5-4 and TRBJ2-2, is ETGVTQSPTHLIKTRGQQVTLRCSSQSGHNTVSWYQQALGQGPQFIFQYYREEENGRGNFPPRFSGLQFPNYSSELNVNALELDDSALYLCASRLQGTGELFFGEGSRLTVL.

The chain joins TRBV4-1 to TRBJ2-7; D is undetermined. Germline V gives CDR1 MGHRA, CDR2 YSYEKL. CDR3 size: 15 residues. V was trimmed by 1 base and J by 0 bases, leaving 10 bases between them. The CDR3 sequence is CASSQVGESSYEQYF. CDR3 nucleotides: TGCGCCAGCAGCCAAGTAGGCGAAAGCTCCTACGAGCAGTACTTC.

The V and J genes are TRBV29-1 and TRBJ2-3; D possibly uses TRBD1 or TRBD2 (5 bases each). The V and J ends lost 6 bases and 2 bases respectively, with 12 bases between them. The CDR3 has 13 amino acids. Germline V gives CDR1 SQVTM, CDR2 ANQGSEA. CDR3 sequence reads: CSVRDGLTDTQYF. The CDR3 nucleotides read TGCAGCGTCCGGGACGGCCTCACAGATACGCAGTATTTT.

Here the CDR3 DNA reads TGTGCCAGCAGCGTAGGGTCAGAAACTGAAGCTTTCTTT. This sequence encodes CASSVGSETEAFF. J is TRBJ1-1 and V is TRBV9; no definite D call. The CDR3 totals 13 residues. Germline V gives CDR1 SGDLS, CDR2 YYNGEE. The ends were cut back, 0 bases at V and 5 bases at J, with 8 bases in the middle.

This clone was counted only a few times. The chain combines TRBV2 with TRBJ2-6, with D unresolved. Germline values: CDR1 SNHLY, CDR2 FYNNEI. Trimming removed 4 bases from V and 0 bases from J, with 10 bases in between. The CDR3 is 16 residues long. The DNA of the CDR3 is TGTGCCAGCAGTGCCGGGCTTCGCTCTGGGGCCAACGTCCTGACTTTC. This gives the protein CASSAGLRSGANVLTF.

In its sample, this clone was seen once. V usage is TRBV11-2 and J usage is TRBJ2-2; 10 positions match TRBD2. V gave up 3 bases and J gave up 5 bases; unmatched junction bases: 15. Per germline, CDR1 SGHAT and CDR2 FQNNGV. The CDR3 length is 19 residues. CDR3 sequence reads: CASSFRLASGSGGTGELFF. CDR3 DNA sequence: TGTGCCAGCAGCTTCCGACTGGCTAGCGGGAGTGGGGGGACCGGGGAGCTGTTTTTT.